The entry below gives a single T cell receptor beta chain sequence along with its context. This sample was taken from a study of blood T cell repertoires in COVID-19. The wider study: Researchers got acute and convalescent COVID-19 samples from the United States, Italy and Spain. T cells, B-cell-depleted T cells, or PBMCs provided the cDNA or gDNA that served as material.

V dropped 2 bases and J dropped 3; count of bases not matched to a gene: 3. The length of the CDR3 is 17 residues. CDR1 is SEHNR, CDR2 FQNEAQ, per germline (reference sequence). In the study's own analysis: For nucleated cells, counts were estimated from reference gene primer amplification. The data were produced by immunoSEQ multiplex PCR, yet TCRdb's version contains in-frame clones alone and is incomplete. The D gene and trimming were derived from the DNA, and the V and J assignments and clone size from that table. The top ten hold roughly 0.92% of the sample, which has 250,000 to 350,000 clones, about nine tenths seen once.

V usage is TRBV7-9 and J usage is TRBJ2-1; TRBD2 agrees at 14 bases. Sequencing was done on a sample of peripheral blood. The receptor was derived from a middle-aged woman who had recovered from COVID-19. The CDR3 DNA sequence: TGTGCCAGCAGCTTATATGGGACTAGCGGGGGCTACAATGAGCAGTTCTTC. Its translation is CASSLYGTSGGYNEQFF. Looking up the rest from reference TRBV7-9 and TRBJ2-1 gives the full variable domain: DTGVSQNPRHKITKRGQNVTFRCDPISEHNRLYWYRQTLGQGPEFLTYFQNEAQLEKSRLLSDRFSAERPKGSFSTLEIQRTEQGDSAMYLCASSLYGTSGGYNEQFFGPGTRLTVL.